A selection of T cell receptor beta chains follows, all from one sample in a study of cytomegalovirus exposure and HLA in healthy donors. Clones were sequenced by immunoSEQ multiplex PCR, and TCRdb holds only the in-frame ones, with some missing. The sample consists of 210,000 or so clones, over 75% of them appearing once. The sequenced sample was PBMCs. The receptors were sampled from a man between 18 and 29 years old in good health and CMV-seronegative. The CDR3 runs from the conserved cysteine through the conserved F or W. The order of the fields is clone size, J gene, D gene, V gene, CDR3 protein, CDR3 DNA. D genes are given only for firm matches. For some rows the clone size is stated as once, few or many, or as a class when expanded; others skip it.

>NA|TRBJ2-5|NA|TRBV7-2
CASSQGGTQYF
TGTGCCAGCAGCCAGGGTGGGACCCAGTACTTC
>NA|TRBJ2-3|TRBD1|TRBV13
CASSFWTGHPSTDTQYF
TGTGCCAGCAGCTTTTGGACAGGCCACCCTAGCACAGATACGCAGTATTTT
>NA|TRBJ2-1|NA|TRBV5-6
CASSPAGAYNEQFF
TGTGCCAGCAGCCCAGCAGGGGCCTACAATGAGCAGTTCTTC
>NA|TRBJ2-7|TRBD1|TRBV7-6
CASSLGQIYEQYF
TGTGCCAGCAGCTTGGGACAGATCTACGAGCAGTACTTC
>few|TRBJ2-7|TRBD2|TRBV6-1
CASSTLAGGSYEQYF
TGTGCCAGCAGTACATTAGCGGGGGGCTCCTACGAGCAGTACTTC
>NA|TRBJ2-1|TRBD2|TRBV2
CASSDSRTSGRGDEQFF
TGTGCCAGCAGTGACTCGAGGACTAGCGGGAGGGGCGATGAGCAGTTCTTC
>NA|TRBJ2-5|NA|TRBV9
CASSSGQLEETQYF
TGTGCCAGCAGCTCCGGACAGTTGGAGGAGACCCAGTACTTC
>NA|TRBJ1-5|TRBD1|TRBV27
CASSLGQGQPQHF
TGTGCCAGCAGTCTGGGACAGGGACAGCCCCAGCATTTT
>NA|TRBJ2-7|TRBD1|TRBV5-1
CASSSTGDRGYEQYF
TGCGCCAGCAGCTCGACAGGGGACCGGGGCTACGAGCAGTACTTC
>NA|TRBJ2-3|TRBD1|TRBV11-3
CASSYQGQGSGTDTQYF
TGTGCCAGCAGCTACCAAGGACAGGGGTCGGGCACAGATACGCAGTATTTT
>NA|TRBJ1-1|TRBD1|TRBV29-1
CSVRRGLGNTEAFF
TGCAGCGTTCGTAGGGGGCTGGGGAACACTGAAGCTTTCTTT
>NA|TRBJ2-7|NA|TRBV5-1
CASSWLAESSYEQYF
TGCGCTTCCTCGTGGCTAGCAGAGAGCTCCTACGAGCAGTACTTC
>once|TRBJ2-7|NA|TRBV19
CASSTSGADEQYF
TGTGCCAGTAGTACCTCCGGCGCGGACGAGCAGTACTTC
>NA|TRBJ1-1|NA|TRBV7-2
CASSQSGSNTEAFF
TGTGCCAGCAGCCAAAGCGGCTCGAACACTGAAGCTTTCTTT
>NA|TRBJ1-4|NA|TRBV29-1
CSVRQDTTNEKLFF
TGCAGCGTGAGACAGGATACAACTAATGAAAAACTGTTTTTT
>NA|TRBJ2-7|NA|TRBV28
CASCLEGPSHYEQYF
TGTGCCAGTTGTCTTGAGGGTCCATCCCACTACGAGCAGTACTTC
>NA|TRBJ1-2|NA|TRBV28
CASSLGGGNYGYTF
TGTGCCAGCAGTTTGGGGGGAGGAAACTATGGCTACACCTTC
>many|TRBJ2-7|NA|TRBV29-1
CSARDFSSYEQYF
TGCAGCGCGAGAGATTTTAGCTCCTACGAGCAGTACTTC
>NA|TRBJ1-1|TRBD1|TRBV6-5
CASSRPGTVNTEAFF
TGTGCCAGCAGTCGGCCCGGGACAGTGAACACTGAAGCTTTCTTT
>NA|TRBJ2-7|TRBD1|TRBV4-2
CASSQESGGSYEQYF
TGTGCCAGCAGCCAAGAGTCAGGGGGCTCGTACGAGCAGTACTTC
>NA|TRBJ1-4|TRBD1|TRBV19
CASSIPADRGNEKLFF
TGTGCCAGTAGTATCCCCGCGGACAGGGGCAATGAAAAACTGTTTTTT
>NA|TRBJ2-5|NA|TRBV5-4
CASSLVTVSKTQYF
TGTGCCAGCAGCTTGGTTACGGTATCAAAGACCCAGTACTTC
>NA|TRBJ2-2|NA|TRBV30
CAWSASGTWAGELFF
TGTGCCTGGAGTGCCTCCGGGACTTGGGCCGGGGAGCTGTTTTTT
>NA|TRBJ2-3|NA|TRBV7-2
CASSPAAGDTQYF
TGTGCCAGCAGCCCAGCAGCGGGTGATACGCAGTATTTT
>NA|TRBJ2-1|NA|TRBV18
CASSPPSYNEQFF
TGTGCCAGCTCACCACCTAGCTACAATGAGCAGTTCTTC
>NA|TRBJ1-5|NA|TRBV29-1
CSALTADSNQPQHF
TGCAGCGCTCTTACAGCGGATAGCAATCAGCCCCAGCATTTT
>NA|TRBJ2-5|NA|TRBV7-2
CASSRGLLGETQYF
TGTGCCAGCAGCCGGGGACTCCTCGGGGAGACCCAGTACTTC
>few|TRBJ1-2|NA|TRBV28
CASMQQGLGYGYTF
TGTGCCAGCATGCAACAGGGTCTCGGCTATGGCTACACCTTC
>NA|TRBJ2-3|NA|TRBV28
CASSPAGPTDTQYF
TGTGCCAGCAGCCCAGCAGGCCCCACAGATACGCAGTATTTT
>once|TRBJ2-7|NA|TRBV5-5
CASSLAGSLPYEQYF
TGTGCCAGCAGCTTGGCGGGTAGCCTTCCCTACGAGCAGTACTTC
>NA|TRBJ2-1|NA|TRBV7-9
CASSLAGGLADEQFF
TGTGCCAGCAGCTTAGCCGGCGGGCTAGCTGATGAGCAGTTCTTC
>NA|TRBJ2-1|TRBD2|TRBV13
CASSLGTSGGFTYNEQFF
TGTGCCAGCAGCTTAGGGACTAGCGGGGGCTTCACCTACAATGAGCAGTTCTTC
>NA|TRBJ2-7|TRBD2|TRBV5-6
CASSLAGGTYEQYF
TGTGCCAGCAGCTTAGCGGGGGGGACGTACGAGCAGTACTTC
>once|TRBJ2-7|TRBD1|TRBV18
CASSPGDREAEQYF
TGTGCCAGCTCACCGGGAGACAGGGAAGCCGAGCAGTACTTC
>NA|TRBJ1-6|NA|TRBV2
CASSDGRAKPLHF
TGTGCCAGCAGTGACGGGCGGGCCAAGCCCCTCCACTTT
>NA|TRBJ1-2|TRBD1|TRBV9
CASSVAGDRPYGYTF
TGTGCCAGCAGCGTTGCTGGGGACAGGCCATATGGCTACACCTTC